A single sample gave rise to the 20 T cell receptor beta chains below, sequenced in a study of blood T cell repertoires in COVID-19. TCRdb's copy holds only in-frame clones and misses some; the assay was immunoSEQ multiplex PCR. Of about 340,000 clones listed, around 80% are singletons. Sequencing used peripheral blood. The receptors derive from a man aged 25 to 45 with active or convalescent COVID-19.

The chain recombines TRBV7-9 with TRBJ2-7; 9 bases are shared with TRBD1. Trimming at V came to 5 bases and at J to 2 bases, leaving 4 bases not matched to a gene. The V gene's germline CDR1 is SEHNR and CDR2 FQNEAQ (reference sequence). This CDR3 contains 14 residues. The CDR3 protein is CASSNRQGAYEQYF. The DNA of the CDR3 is TGTGCCAGCAGCAACCGACAGGGGGCCTACGAGCAGTACTTC.

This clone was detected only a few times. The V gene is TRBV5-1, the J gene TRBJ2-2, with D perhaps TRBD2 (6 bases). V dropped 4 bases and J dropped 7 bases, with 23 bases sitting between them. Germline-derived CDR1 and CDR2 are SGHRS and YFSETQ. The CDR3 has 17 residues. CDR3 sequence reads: CASSPTLGQGGGGELFF. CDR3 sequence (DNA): TGCGCCAGCAGCCCCACGTTGGGCCAGGGAGGCGGCGGGGAGCTGTTTTTT.

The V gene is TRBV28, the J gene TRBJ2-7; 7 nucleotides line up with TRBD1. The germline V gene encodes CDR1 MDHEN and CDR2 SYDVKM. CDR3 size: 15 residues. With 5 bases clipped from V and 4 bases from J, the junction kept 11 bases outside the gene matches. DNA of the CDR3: TGTGCCAGCAGTCCCCAGGGGGACACCCCTTACGAGCAGTACTTC. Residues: CASSPQGDTPYEQYF.

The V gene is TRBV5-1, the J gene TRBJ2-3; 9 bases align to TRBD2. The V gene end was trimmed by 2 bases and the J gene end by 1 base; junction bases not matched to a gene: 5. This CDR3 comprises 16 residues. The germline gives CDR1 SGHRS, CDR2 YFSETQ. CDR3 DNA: TGCGCCAGCAGCTTTTTAGCGGGAGCTCGCACAGATACGCAGTATTTT. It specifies CASSFLAGARTDTQYF.

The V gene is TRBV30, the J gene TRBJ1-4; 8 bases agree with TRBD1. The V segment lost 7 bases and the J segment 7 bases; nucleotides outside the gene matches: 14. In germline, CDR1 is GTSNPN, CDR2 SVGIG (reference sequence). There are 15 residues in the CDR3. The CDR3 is CASAYDRGGSEKLFF. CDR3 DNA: TGTGCCTCTGCCTACGACAGGGGAGGCAGTGAAAAACTGTTTTTT.

The CDR3 region is CASSQDSVASTGELFF. The CDR3 DNA follows: TGCGCCAGCAGCCAAGATTCCGTCGCGAGCACCGGGGAGCTGTTTTTT. This rearrangement joins TRBV4-3 to TRBJ2-2; D not certain. Trimming removed 0 bases at V and 4 bases at J, with 12 bases between. The CDR3 runs to 16 residues. The germline V gene encodes CDR1 LGHNA and CDR2 YSLEER.

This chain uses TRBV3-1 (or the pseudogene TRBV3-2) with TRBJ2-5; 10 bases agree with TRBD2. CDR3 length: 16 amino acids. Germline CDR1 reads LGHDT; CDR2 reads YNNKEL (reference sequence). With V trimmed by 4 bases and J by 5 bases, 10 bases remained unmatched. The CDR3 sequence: CASSPGLAGAGETQYF. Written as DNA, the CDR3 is TGTGCCAGCAGCCCCGGGCTAGCGGGGGCGGGGGAGACCCAGTACTTC.

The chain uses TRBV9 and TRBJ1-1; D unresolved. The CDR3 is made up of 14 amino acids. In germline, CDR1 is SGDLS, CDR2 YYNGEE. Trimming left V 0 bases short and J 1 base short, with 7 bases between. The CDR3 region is CASSVVSGNTEAFF. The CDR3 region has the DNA TGTGCCAGCAGCGTAGTTTCGGGGAACACTGAAGCTTTCTTT.

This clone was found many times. The CDR3 reads CASSLGTSGTQNEQFF. DNA for the CDR3: TGTGCCAGCAGCTTAGGAACTAGCGGAACCCAAAATGAGCAGTTCTTC. This chain uses TRBV7-6 with TRBJ2-1; 8 bases fit TRBD2. The CDR3 runs 16 residues. CDR1 SGHVS and CDR2 FNYEAQ come from the germline V gene. V was pared by 1 base and J by 7 bases, with 9 bases of the junction left unmatched.

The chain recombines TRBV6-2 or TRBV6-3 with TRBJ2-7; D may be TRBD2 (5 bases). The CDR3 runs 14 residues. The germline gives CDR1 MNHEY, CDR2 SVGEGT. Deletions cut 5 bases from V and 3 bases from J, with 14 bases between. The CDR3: CASSRFSGDYEQYF. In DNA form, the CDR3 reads TGTGCCAGCAGTCGCTTCAGCGGTGACTACGAGCAGTACTTC.

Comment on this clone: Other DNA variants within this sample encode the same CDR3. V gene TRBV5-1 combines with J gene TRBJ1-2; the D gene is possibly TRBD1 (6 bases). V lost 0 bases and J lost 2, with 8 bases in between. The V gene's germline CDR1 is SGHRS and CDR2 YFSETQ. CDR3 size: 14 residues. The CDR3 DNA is TGCGCCAGCAGCTTGGCAGGGGAGAACTATGGCTACACCTTC. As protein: CASSLAGENYGYTF.

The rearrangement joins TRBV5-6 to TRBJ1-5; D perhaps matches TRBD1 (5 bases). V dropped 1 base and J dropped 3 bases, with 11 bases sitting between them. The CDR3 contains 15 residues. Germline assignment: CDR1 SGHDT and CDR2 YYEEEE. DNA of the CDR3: TGTGCCAGCAGCTTGTTAGGGGTGACCAATCAGCCCCAGCATTTT. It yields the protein CASSLLGVTNQPQHF.

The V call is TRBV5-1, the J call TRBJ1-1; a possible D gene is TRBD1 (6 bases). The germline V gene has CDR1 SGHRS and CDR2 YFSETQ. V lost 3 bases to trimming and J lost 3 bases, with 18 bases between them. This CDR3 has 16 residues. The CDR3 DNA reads TGCGCCAGCAGCTGGAGCACAGGGCTGGGAGACACTGAAGCTTTCTTT. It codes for CASSWSTGLGDTEAFF.

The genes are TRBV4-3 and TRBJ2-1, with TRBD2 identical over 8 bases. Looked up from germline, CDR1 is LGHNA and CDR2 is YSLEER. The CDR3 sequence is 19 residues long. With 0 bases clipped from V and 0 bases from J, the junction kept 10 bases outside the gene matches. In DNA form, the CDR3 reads TGCGCCAGCAGCCAAGATGGGTTAGCGGGAATAGGCTCCTACAATGAGCAGTTCTTC. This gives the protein CASSQDGLAGIGSYNEQFF.

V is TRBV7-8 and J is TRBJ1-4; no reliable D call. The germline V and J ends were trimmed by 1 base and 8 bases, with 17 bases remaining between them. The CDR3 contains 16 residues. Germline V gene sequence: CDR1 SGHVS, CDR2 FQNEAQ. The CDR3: CASSLGHQIGGEKLFF. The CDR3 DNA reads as TGTGCCAGCAGCTTAGGCCACCAAATCGGAGGGGAAAAACTGTTTTTT.

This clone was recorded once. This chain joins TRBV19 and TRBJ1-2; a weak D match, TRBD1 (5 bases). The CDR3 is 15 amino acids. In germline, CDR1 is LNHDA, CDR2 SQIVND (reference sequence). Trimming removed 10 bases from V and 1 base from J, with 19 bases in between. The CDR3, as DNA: TGTGCCACCCGCCGTCCGGGGGGGGGTAACTATGGCTACACCTTC. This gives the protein CATRRPGGGNYGYTF.

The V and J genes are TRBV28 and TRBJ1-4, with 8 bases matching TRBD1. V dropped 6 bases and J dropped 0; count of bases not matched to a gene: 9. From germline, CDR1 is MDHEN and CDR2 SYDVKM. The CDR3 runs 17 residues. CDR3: CASRGTGESATNEKLFF. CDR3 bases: TGTGCCAGCAGAGGGACAGGCGAATCTGCAACTAATGAAAAACTGTTTTTT.

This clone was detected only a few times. The CDR3: CASSSGLVNGRSGELFF. CDR3 bases: TGTGCCAGCAGTTCGGGACTAGTTAATGGTCGATCCGGGGAGCTGTTTTTT. V usage is TRBV28 and J usage is TRBJ2-2; 8 bases match TRBD2. The CDR3 extends over 17 amino acids. CDR1 and CDR2 (germline): MDHEN, SYDVKM. V trimming: 4 bases; J trimming: 6 bases; junction bases outside the gene matches: 13.

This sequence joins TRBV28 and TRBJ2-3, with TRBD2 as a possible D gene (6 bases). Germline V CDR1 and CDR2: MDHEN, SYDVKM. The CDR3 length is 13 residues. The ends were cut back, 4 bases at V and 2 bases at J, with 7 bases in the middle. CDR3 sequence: CASSSGVTDTQYF. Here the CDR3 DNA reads TGTGCCAGCAGTTCGGGAGTCACAGATACGCAGTATTTT.

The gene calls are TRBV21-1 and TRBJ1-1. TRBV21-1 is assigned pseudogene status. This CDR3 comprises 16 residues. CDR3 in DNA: TGTGCCAGCAGCAAAGAGGGTCCGGCGGGGGACACTGAAGCTTTCTTT. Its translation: CASSKEGPAGDTEAFF.